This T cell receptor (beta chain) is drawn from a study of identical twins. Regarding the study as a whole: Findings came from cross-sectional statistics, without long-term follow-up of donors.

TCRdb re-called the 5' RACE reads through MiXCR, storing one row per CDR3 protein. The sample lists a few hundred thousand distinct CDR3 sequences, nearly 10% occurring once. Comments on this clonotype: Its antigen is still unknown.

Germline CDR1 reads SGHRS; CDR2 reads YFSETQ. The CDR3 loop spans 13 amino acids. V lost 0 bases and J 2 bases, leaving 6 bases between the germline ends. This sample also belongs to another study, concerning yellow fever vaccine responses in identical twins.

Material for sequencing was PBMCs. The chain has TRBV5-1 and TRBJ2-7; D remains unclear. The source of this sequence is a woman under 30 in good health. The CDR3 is CASSLAAPYEQYF. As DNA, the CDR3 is TGCGCCAGCAGCTTGGCTGCCCCCTACGAGCAGTACTTC.